The 2 T cell receptor beta chains in this list originate from one sample, sequenced in a study of T cell responses to AZD1222 COVID-19 vaccine. Libraries were prepared by immunoSEQ multiplex PCR; TCRdb keeps only in-frame clonotypes and omits some of them. This table has about 150,000 clones, roughly 88% appearing once. The source material was peripheral blood, sampled on day 0 of AZD1222 vaccination. The receptors derive from an adult in good health.

This clone has a single count. The gene calls are TRBV24-1 and TRBJ2-3, with 7 bases lining up with TRBD1. Losses at the gene ends were 4 bases for V and 4 bases for J; bases not matched to a gene: 10. Germline CDR1 is KGHDR and CDR2 is SFDVKD. The CDR3 covers 16 residues. CDR3 bases: TGTGCCACCAGTGAAGCAACGACAGGGTTTGCAGATACGCAGTATTTT. It yields the protein CATSEATTGFADTQYF.

This clone has just one count. This chain connects TRBV30 to TRBJ1-4; 7 nucleotides agree with TRBD1. The trim removed 5 bases at V and 8 bases at J, leaving 11 bases unmatched. The germline V gene has CDR1 GTSNPN and CDR2 SVGIG (reference sequence). The CDR3 totals 14 residues. CDR3 sequence: CAWDATGMGEKLFF. CDR3 bases: TGTGCCTGGGATGCGACAGGGATGGGGGAAAAACTGTTTTTT.